Listed below are T cell receptor beta chains from one sample, sequenced in a study of human T cells and chemical hapten exposure. MiXCR, applied by TCRdb to the RACE reads, yields one record per CDR3 protein. The sample lists around 130,000 distinct CDR3 sequences, 10% to 12% occurring once. The sequenced sample was whole blood, obtained in connection with sensitization to the hapten diphenylcyclopropenone (DPC). The receptors come from a woman between 45 and 65 years old with alopecia areata. Some clones in this sample may be carry-over from other donors' samples. Both conserved end residues are part of each CDR3. Fields, in order: clone size, D gene, V gene, J gene, CDR3 protein. A D gene is named only where the DNA matches it firmly. A row's size may be missing; if present it is once, few, many or a size class.

NA,TRBD1,TRBV7-9,TRBJ1-6,CASSPTDRENSPLHF
NA,TRBD1,TRBV3-1,TRBJ2-5,CASSQETGIGTQYF
NA,TRBD1,TRBV12-3/TRBV12-4,TRBJ1-1,CASSFFDRAGTEAFF
few,TRBD1,TRBV11-2,TRBJ1-4,CASSPWTGRSREKLFF
few,NA,TRBV4-3,TRBJ2-3,CASSHGTGTDTQYF
many,TRBD1,TRBV12-3/TRBV12-4,TRBJ1-3,CASSRTGIGNTIYF
few,TRBD2,TRBV6-6,TRBJ2-5,CASSYYGLAGFAEETQYF
few,TRBD1,TRBV27,TRBJ2-7,CASSPRDSLWYF
NA,TRBD2,TRBV10-3,TRBJ2-5,CAIRTSGSETQYF
few,NA,TRBV12-3/TRBV12-4,TRBJ2-1,CASNPTTLTNNEQFF
NA,NA,TRBV20-1,TRBJ2-7,CSATSTAYEQYF
few,TRBD1,TRBV12-3/TRBV12-4,TRBJ1-5,CASSLGQGKGAQHF
few,NA,TRBV10-2,TRBJ1-5,CASSTEPQPQHF
few,NA,TRBV7-8,TRBJ2-1,CASSLGTPAYNEQFF
few,NA,TRBV29-1,TRBJ2-2,CSVGDSTGELFF
many,TRBD1,TRBV5-1,TRBJ2-5,CASSTGTAIGLAQYF
NA,TRBD2,TRBV5-1,TRBJ2-1,CASSVGTSGGALVEQFF
few,NA,TRBV7-2,TRBJ2-7,CASSCWDGYEQYF
many,TRBD1,TRBV18,TRBJ1-6,CASSRRTGESPLHF
NA,NA,TRBV7-2,TRBJ2-7,CASSPGRSDEQYF
NA,NA,TRBV20-1,TRBJ2-5,CSARDPGGPETQYF
NA,NA,TRBV7-8,TRBJ1-1,CASIEQALSTEAFF
few,NA,TRBV7-9,TRBJ2-7,CASSAAAHIPYEQYF
few,TRBD1,TRBV18,TRBJ2-3,CASSRGQGFTDTQYF
many,TRBD1,TRBV27,TRBJ2-5,CASSPTGIQETQYF
NA,TRBD2,TRBV11-2,TRBJ2-1,CASSLGGGAGNEQFF
many,TRBD2,TRBV3-1,TRBJ2-7,CASSARRTSSVSYEQYF
few,NA,TRBV28,TRBJ2-7,CASSWMIEQYF
NA,NA,TRBV7-9,TRBJ1-2,CASSASNRPGGYTF
NA,NA,TRBV3-1,TRBJ1-1,CASSQRRQAGGTEAFF
once,TRBD1,TRBV27,TRBJ1-6,CASSLDRAENSPLHF
few,NA,TRBV12-5,TRBJ2-3,CASGWVTPGTQYF
few,NA,TRBV9,TRBJ1-2,CASSVDTNYGYTF
few,NA,TRBV7-9,TRBJ2-7,CASSQIQGAYEQYF
few,NA,TRBV5-1,TRBJ2-1,CACHSGDSSYNEQFF
NA,TRBD1,TRBV12-3/TRBV12-4,TRBJ1-1,CASSTTGKNTEAFF
NA,NA,TRBV20-1,TRBJ2-1,CSARGSGEQFF
few,NA,TRBV6-5,TRBJ1-1,CASSRGNTEAFF
NA,TRBD2,TRBV7-6,TRBJ2-5,CASSLGTSGTETQYF
few,NA,TRBV6-6,TRBJ2-6,CASGRTVSGANVLTF
NA,NA,TRBV2,TRBJ1-5,CASRGDMANQPQHF
NA,TRBD1,TRBV15,TRBJ1-1,CATSKSRQGNEAFF
many,NA,TRBV6-6,TRBJ2-5,CASSYSTRGLETQYF
few,TRBD2,TRBV5-8,TRBJ2-7,CASSEGLAIYEQYF
few,NA,TRBV2,TRBJ1-6,CASKTGQRSSPLHF
few,TRBD2,TRBV7-2,TRBJ2-5,CASRSRAGGETQYF
many,TRBD1,TRBV29-1,TRBJ2-3,CSVQGPTDPDTQYF
few,TRBD1,TRBV29-1,TRBJ2-3,CSVETGGPDTQYF
NA,NA,TRBV7-9,TRBJ1-4,CASSLSGLIAANEKLFF
once,NA,TRBV6-2/TRBV6-3,TRBJ2-7,CASSSLYEQYF
few,TRBD1,TRBV28,TRBJ1-5,CASLGDSPRPQHF
few,TRBD1,TRBV27,TRBJ2-1,CASSRDRGNEQFF
many,NA,TRBV4-1,TRBJ1-2,CASSQRGWGDYGYTF
few,NA,TRBV29-1,TRBJ2-1,CSVPRTSSYNEQFF